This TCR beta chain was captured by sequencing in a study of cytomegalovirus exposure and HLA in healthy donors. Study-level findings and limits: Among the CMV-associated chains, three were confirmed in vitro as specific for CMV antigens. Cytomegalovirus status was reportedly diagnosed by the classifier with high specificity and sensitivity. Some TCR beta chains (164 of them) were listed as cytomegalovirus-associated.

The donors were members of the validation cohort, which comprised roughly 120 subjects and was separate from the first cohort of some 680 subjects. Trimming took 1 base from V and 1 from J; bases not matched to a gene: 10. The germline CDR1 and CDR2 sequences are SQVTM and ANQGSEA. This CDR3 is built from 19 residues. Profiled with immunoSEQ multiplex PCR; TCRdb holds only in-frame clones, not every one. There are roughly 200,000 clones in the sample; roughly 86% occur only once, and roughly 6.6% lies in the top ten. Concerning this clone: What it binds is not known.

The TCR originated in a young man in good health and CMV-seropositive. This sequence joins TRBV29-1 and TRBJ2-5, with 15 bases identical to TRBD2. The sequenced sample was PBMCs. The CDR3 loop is CSVEVGLAGGPISQETQYF. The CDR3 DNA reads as TGCAGCGTTGAAGTAGGACTAGCGGGAGGGCCGATAAGCCAAGAGACCCAGTACTTC.